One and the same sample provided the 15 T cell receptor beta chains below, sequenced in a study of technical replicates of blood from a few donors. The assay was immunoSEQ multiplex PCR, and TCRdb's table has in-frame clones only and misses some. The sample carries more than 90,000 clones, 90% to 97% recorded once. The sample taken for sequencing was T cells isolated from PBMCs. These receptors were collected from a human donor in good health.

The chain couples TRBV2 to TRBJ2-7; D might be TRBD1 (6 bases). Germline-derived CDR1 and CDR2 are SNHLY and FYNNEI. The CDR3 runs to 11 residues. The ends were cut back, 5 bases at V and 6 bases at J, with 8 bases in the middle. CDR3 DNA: TGTGCCAGCAGTACAGGGTTCGAGCAGTACTTC. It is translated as CASSTGFEQYF.

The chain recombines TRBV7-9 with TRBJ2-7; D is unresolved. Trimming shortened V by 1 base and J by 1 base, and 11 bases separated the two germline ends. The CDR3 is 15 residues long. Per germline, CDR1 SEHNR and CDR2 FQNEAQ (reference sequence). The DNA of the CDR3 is TGTGCCAGCAGCTTAGTCGCGGCATCTTCCTACGAGCAGTACTTC. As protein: CASSLVAASSYEQYF.

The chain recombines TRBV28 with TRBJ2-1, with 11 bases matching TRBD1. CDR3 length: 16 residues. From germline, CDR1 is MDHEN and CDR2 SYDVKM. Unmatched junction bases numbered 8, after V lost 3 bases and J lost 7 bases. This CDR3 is CASSLQRTGGKNEQFF. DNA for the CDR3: TGTGCCAGCAGTTTGCAAAGGACAGGGGGCAAGAATGAGCAGTTCTTC. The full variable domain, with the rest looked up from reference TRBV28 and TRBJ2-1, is DVKVTQSSRYLVKRTGEKVFLECVQDMDHENMFWYRQDPGLGLRLIYFSYDVKMKEKGDIPEGYSVSREKKERFSLILESASTNQTSMYLCASSLQRTGGKNEQFFGPGTRLTVL.

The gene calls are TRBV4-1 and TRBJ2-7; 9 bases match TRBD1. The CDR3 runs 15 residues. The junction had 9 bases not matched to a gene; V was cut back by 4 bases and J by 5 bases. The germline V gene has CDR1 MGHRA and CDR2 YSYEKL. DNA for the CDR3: TGCGCCAGCAGCCGAGTGGACAGGGGAGTAGACGAGCAGTACTTC. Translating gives CASSRVDRGVDEQYF.

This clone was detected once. The CDR3 here is CAISPGTGAYGYTF. As DNA, the CDR3 is TGTGCCATCAGCCCCGGGACAGGGGCTTATGGCTACACCTTC. J is TRBJ1-2 and V is TRBV10-3; 10 bases match TRBD1. Germline V gene lookup returns CDR1 ENHRY and CDR2 SYGVKD. V lost 6 bases to trimming and J lost 5 bases; unmatched junction nucleotides: 6. The CDR3 has 14 residues.

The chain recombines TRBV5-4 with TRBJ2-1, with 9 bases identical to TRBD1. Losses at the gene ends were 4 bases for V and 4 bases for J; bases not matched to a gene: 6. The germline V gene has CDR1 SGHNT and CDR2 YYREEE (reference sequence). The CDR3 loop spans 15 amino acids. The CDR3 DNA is TGTGCCAGCAGCCCCGACAGGGGGGAATACAATGAGCAGTTCTTC. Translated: CASSPDRGEYNEQFF. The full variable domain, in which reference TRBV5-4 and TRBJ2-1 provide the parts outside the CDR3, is ETGVTQSPTHLIKTRGQQVTLRCSSQSGHNTVSWYQQALGQGPQFIFQYYREEENGRGNFPPRFSGLQFPNYSSELNVNALELDDSALYLCASSPDRGEYNEQFFGPGTRLTVL.

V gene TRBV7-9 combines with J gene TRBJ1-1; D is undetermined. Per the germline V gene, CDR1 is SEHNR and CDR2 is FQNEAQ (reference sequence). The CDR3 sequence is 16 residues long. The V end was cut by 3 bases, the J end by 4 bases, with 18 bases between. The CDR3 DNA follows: TGTGCCAGCAGCTTGAGGGCTGGTCGGGGTTCCACTGAAGCTTTCTTT. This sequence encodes CASSLRAGRGSTEAFF.

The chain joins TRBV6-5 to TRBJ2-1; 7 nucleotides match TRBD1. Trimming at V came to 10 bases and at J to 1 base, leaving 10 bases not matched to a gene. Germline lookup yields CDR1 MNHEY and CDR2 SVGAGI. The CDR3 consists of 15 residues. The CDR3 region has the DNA TGTGCCACCGGGATGACAGGGTTTTCCTACAATGAGCAGTTCTTC. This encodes CATGMTGFSYNEQFF.

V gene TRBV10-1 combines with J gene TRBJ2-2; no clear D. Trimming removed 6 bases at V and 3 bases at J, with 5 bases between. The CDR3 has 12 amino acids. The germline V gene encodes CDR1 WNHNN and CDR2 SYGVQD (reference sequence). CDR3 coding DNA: TGCGCCAGCAGGTCGGACACCGGGGAGCTGTTTTTT. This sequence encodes CASRSDTGELFF.

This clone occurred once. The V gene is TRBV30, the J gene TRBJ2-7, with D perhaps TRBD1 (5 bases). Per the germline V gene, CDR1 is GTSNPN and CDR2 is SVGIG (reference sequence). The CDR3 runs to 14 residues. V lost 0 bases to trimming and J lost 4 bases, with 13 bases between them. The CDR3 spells CAWSVPGNSYEQYF. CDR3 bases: TGTGCCTGGAGTGTTCCAGGGAACTCGTACGAGCAGTACTTC.

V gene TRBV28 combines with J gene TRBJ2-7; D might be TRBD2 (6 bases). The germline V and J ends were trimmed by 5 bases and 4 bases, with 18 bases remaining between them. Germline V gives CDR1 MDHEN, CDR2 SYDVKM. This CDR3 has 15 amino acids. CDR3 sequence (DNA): TGTGCCAGCAGTCCTGGACTTACGGGACTGTACGAGCAGTACTTC. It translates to CASSPGLTGLYEQYF.

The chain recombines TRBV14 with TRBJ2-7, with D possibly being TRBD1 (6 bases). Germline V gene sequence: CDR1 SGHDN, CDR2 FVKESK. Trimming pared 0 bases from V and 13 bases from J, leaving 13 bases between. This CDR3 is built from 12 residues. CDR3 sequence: CASSQDGWGQYF. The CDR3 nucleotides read TGTGCCAGCAGCCAAGACGGCTGGGGGCAATACTTC.

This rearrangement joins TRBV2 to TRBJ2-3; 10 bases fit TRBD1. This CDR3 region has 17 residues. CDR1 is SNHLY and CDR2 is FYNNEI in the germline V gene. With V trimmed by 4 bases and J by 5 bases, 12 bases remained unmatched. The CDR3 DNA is TGTGCCAGCAGTGGGGCCAAGACAGGGGGCATGGAAGATACGCAGTATTTT. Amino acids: CASSGAKTGGMEDTQYF.

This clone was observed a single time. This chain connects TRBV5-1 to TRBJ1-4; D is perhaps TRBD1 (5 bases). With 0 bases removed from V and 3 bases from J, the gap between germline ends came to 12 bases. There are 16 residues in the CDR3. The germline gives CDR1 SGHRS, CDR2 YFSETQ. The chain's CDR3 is CASSLEGLGPNEKLFF. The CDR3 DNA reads TGCGCCAGCAGCTTGGAGGGCCTGGGGCCTAATGAAAAACTGTTTTTT.

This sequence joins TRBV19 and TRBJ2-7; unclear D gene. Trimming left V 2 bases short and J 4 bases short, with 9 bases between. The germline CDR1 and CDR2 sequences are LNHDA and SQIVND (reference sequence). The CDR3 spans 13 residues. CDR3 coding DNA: TGTGCCAGTAGTATAAGTAACGGTTACGAGCAGTACTTC. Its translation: CASSISNGYEQYF.